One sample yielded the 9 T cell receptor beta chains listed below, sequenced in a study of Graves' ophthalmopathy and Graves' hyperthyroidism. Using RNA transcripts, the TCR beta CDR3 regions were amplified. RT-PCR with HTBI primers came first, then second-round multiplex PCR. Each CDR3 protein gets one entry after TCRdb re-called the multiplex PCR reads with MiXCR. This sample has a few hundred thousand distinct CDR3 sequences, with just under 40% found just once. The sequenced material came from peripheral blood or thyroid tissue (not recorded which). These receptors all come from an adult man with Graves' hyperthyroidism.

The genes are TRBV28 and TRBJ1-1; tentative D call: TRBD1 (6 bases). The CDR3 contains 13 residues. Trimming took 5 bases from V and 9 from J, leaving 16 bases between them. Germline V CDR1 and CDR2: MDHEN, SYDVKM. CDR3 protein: CASSQSRGNKAFF. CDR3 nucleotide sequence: TGTGCCAGCAGTCAGAGCAGGGGAAATAAAGCTTTCTTT.

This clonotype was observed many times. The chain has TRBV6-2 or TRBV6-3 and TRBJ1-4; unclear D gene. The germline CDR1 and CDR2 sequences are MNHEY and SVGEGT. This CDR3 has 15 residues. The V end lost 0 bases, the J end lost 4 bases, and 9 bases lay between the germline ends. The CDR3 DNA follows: TGTGCCAGCAGTTACTCGGAGACCGTTAATGAAAAACTGTTTTTT. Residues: CASSYSETVNEKLFF.

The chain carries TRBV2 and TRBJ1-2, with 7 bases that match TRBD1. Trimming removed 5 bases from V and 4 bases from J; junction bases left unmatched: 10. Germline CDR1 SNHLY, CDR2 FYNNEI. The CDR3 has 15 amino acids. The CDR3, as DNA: TGTGCCAGCAGTCCCGAGACAGGGTCTGGCTATGGCTACACCTTC. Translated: CASSPETGSGYGYTF.

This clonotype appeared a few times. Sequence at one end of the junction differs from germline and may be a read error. As DNA, the CDR3 is TGTGCCAGCAGAGCCCGACAGGGGCAAACCACGAAGGGTGAAGCTTTCTTT. Residues: CASRARQGQTTKGEAFF. This sequence joins TRBV10-2 and TRBJ1-1; TRBD1 matches 8 bases. This CDR3 comprises 17 residues. Germline V lookup: CDR1 WSHSY, CDR2 SAAADI.

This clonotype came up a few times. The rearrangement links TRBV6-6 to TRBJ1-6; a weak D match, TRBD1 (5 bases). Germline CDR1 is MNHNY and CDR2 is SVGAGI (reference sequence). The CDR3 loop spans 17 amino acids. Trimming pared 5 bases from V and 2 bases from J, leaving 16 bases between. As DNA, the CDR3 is TGTGCCAGCAGTGAAGAGGGACCGTCCGCCTATAATTCACCCCTCCACTTT. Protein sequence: CASSEEGPSAYNSPLHF.

CDR3 region: CASSLYPRELHGYTF. As DNA, the CDR3 is TGTGCCAGCAGTTTATACCCCAGAGAACTCCATGGCTACACCTTC. This chain connects TRBV27 to TRBJ1-2, with D unclear. Germline CDR1 and CDR2: MNHEY and SMNVEV (reference sequence). This CDR3 comprises 15 residues. V was trimmed by 1 base and J by 6 bases, leaving 15 bases between them.

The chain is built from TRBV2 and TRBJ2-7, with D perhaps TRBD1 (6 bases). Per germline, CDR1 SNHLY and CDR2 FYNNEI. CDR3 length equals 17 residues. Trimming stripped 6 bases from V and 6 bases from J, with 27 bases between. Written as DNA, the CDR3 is TGTGCCAGCAGCTTATCCTCGCGCAGGGGAACTAGTGGCGAGCAGTACTTC. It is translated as CASSLSSRRGTSGEQYF.

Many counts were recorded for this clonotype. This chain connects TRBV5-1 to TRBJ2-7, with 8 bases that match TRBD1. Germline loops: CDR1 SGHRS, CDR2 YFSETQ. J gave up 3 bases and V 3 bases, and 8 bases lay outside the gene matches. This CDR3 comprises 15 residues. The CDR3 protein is CASSSSTGGDYEQYF. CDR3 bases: TGCGCCAGCAGCTCGTCCACAGGGGGTGACTACGAGCAGTACTTC.

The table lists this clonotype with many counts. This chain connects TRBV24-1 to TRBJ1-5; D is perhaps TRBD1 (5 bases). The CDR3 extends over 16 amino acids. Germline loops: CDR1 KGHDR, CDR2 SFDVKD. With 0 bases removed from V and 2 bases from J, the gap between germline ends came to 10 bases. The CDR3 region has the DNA TGTGCCACCAGTGATTTGGCAGGGACGGGCAATCAGCCCCAGCATTTT. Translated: CATSDLAGTGNQPQHF.